This TCR beta chain was identified in a study of monozygotic twins with inflammatory bowel disease. Study-wide results and limits: Variability in patient repertoires may have come partly from differing immunosuppressive treatments.

The CDR3 covers 16 residues. Notes on this clonotype: The antigen is undetermined.

Amplification used two nested PCRs: roughly 15 cycles, then 8 to 10 cycles, on TCRalpha/TCRbeta cDNA. Reanalyzing the 5' RACE reads, TCRdb keeps one entry per CDR3 protein, without DNA. The sample includes fewer than 350,000 distinct CDR3 sequences. The gene calls are TRBV12-3 or TRBV12-4 and TRBJ2-5; TCRdb gives TRBD1 as the D gene, but with no DNA this cannot be confirmed. This TCR derives from a human donor with ulcerative colitis or Crohn's disease, or a healthy co-twin of an affected twin (not recorded which). Sequenced material: blood. CDR3 protein: CASSLTGGAYQETQYF.